The 7 T cell receptor beta chains below were found in one sample sequenced in a study of identical twins (dated by TCRdb to about 2016). Library preparation employed 5' RACE. Sequencing instrument: Illumina HiSeq 2000. TCRdb ran its own pipeline on the public reads, namely fastp trimming at Q25 and MiXCR clone calling, and kept in-frame beta chains. When rows share a CDR3 protein, they turn into one entry using the most common DNA and genes. The sample table lists about 900,000 distinct CDR3 sequences, more than 9% of them with a count of one. The ten most abundant clones make up around 1.5% of the sample. These same data were also listed under a study on yellow fever vaccine responses in identical twins.

The sequenced sample consisted of PBMCs. The receptors here all came from a woman aged 18-29 years in good health.

In DNA form, the CDR3 reads TGTGCCAGCAGCCAGGGATTTATGTACAATCAGCCCCAGCATTTT. Translating it yields CASSQGFMYNQPQHF. V and J are TRBV16 and TRBJ1-5; D is ambiguous. V lost 3 bases, J lost 3 bases, and 12 bases lay in between. CDR1 is KGHSY, CDR2 FQNENV, per germline. This CDR3 contains 15 residues.

The sample holds a few counts of this clonotype. The rearrangement joins TRBV6-6 to TRBJ1-1; D remains ambiguous. The CDR3 runs 12 residues. Trimming stripped 7 bases from V and 7 bases from J, with 13 bases between. Germline lookup yields CDR1 MNHNY and CDR2 SVGAGI (reference sequence). In DNA, the CDR3 is TGTGCCAGCAATAAGGGCAGATTTGAAGCTTTCTTT. Its protein is CASNKGRFEAFF.

This clonotype was seen ten or more times. The chain links TRBV10-3 to TRBJ2-1, with 8 bases aligning to TRBD1. Germline values: CDR1 ENHRY, CDR2 SYGVKD. This CDR3 has 12 amino acids. J lost 8 bases, V lost 6 bases, and 3 bases had no gene match. The CDR3 protein is CAIRTQGDEQFF. In nucleotides, the CDR3 is TGTGCCATCAGGACACAGGGGGATGAGCAGTTCTTC.

The chain links TRBV29-1 to TRBJ2-7; D may be TRBD1 (5 bases). Trimming cost V 4 bases and J 2 bases, with 12 bases left between them. Germline CDR1 is SQVTM and CDR2 is ANQGSEA. CDR3 length: 13 amino acids. For the CDR3, the DNA is TGCAGCGTTGGGGGCAGGTCTACCTACGAGCAGTACTTC. Encoded protein: CSVGGRSTYEQYF.

This clonotype showed up just a few times. The V call is TRBV10-3, the J call TRBJ2-7, with D maybe TRBD1 (6 bases). This CDR3 has 12 residues. Germline CDR1 ENHRY, CDR2 SYGVKD. Trimming pared 2 bases from V and 6 bases from J, leaving 8 bases between. CDR3 coding DNA: TGTGCCATCAGTGAGAGGGGGTCCGAGCAGTACGTC. Residues: CAISERGSEQYV.

The chain joins TRBV10-2 to TRBJ1-1; 12 nucleotides line up with TRBD1. The length of the CDR3 is 13 residues. V shed 8 bases and J 7 bases; nucleotides not matched to a gene: 5. CDR1 and CDR2 (germline): WSHSY, SAAADI. CDR3 sequence: CASSGQGAVEAFF. CDR3 nucleotides: TGCGCCAGCTCGGGACAGGGGGCAGTTGAAGCTTTCTTT.

In this sample, this clonotype turned up a few times. V and J are TRBV7-9 and TRBJ2-7; the D is unclear. The CDR3 runs 13 residues. Germline V gene lookup returns CDR1 SEHNR and CDR2 FQNEAQ (reference sequence). V gave up 1 base and J gave up 4 bases, with 8 bases separating them. The CDR3 loop is CASSLVAGYEQYF. CDR3 DNA: TGTGCCAGCAGCTTAGTGGCTGGGTACGAGCAGTACTTC.